The 5 T cell receptor beta chains given below trace back to one sample, sequenced in a study of blood T cells in healthy people across ages. A second about 7 to 11 cycle PCR used barcoded and J-beta primers. TCRdb called the 5' RACE reads again in MiXCR, with one record for every CDR3 protein. The sample consists of nearly 1 million distinct CDR3 sequences, about 53% of them appearing once. Sequencing was performed on blood. Receptors originate from a woman aged 55-70 years in good health.

This clonotype was counted many times. This chain uses TRBV7-2 with TRBJ2-6; TRBD1 agrees at 8 bases. CDR3 size: 20 residues. V lost 4 bases to trimming and J lost 0 bases; unmatched junction nucleotides: 14. CDR1 is SGHTA and CDR2 is FQGNSA in the germline V gene. DNA for the CDR3: TGTGCCAGCAGCTCACTCCTTCTCGACAGGGGCGGCTCTGGGGCCAACGTCCTGACTTTC. Protein sequence: CASSSLLLDRGGSGANVLTF.

V usage is TRBV20-1 and J usage is TRBJ2-2, with TRBD2 matching 13 bases. Germline loops: CDR1 DFQATT, CDR2 SNEGSKA (reference sequence). This CDR3 spans 17 amino acids. The ends lost 4 bases at V and 5 bases at J; junction bases unmatched: 10. The CDR3 nucleotides are TGCAGTGCTACCTCCGGGACTAGCGGGAAAGGTACCGGGGAGCTGTTTTTT. This codes for CSATSGTSGKGTGELFF.

The chain employs TRBV29-1 and TRBJ1-4; TRBD1 matches 11 bases. The CDR3 contains 13 residues. CDR1 and CDR2 from the germline V gene are SQVTM and ANQGSEA. J lost 8 bases, V lost 6 bases, and 5 bases had no gene match. The CDR3, as DNA: TGCAGCGTCCCGGGACAGGGGGGCGAAAAACTGTTTTTT. As protein: CSVPGQGGEKLFF.

Concerning this clonotype: An end of the junction differs from the germline gene, which may be a read error. The J gene is TRBJ2-5, the V gene TRBV28; possible D gene TRBD1, 5 bases. The closer fit of TRBJ2-7 to the DNA end suggests the J call may be wrong. CDR1 is MDHEN and CDR2 is SYDVKM in the germline V gene. The CDR3 is 11 residues long. The CDR3 loop reads CTSTTAYEQYF. DNA for the CDR3: TGTACCAGCACGACAGCCTACGAGCAGTACTTC.

V usage is TRBV6-1 and J usage is TRBJ2-3; D ambiguous. The CDR3 is 13 amino acids. The germline CDR1 and CDR2 sequences are MNHNS and SASEGT. Trimming took 6 bases from V and 4 from J, leaving 11 bases between them. Here the CDR3 DNA reads TGTGCCAGCAGGGAGACCTTGGCAGATACGCAGTATTTT. Translation: CASRETLADTQYF.